These 7 T cell receptor beta chains were all obtained from the same sample, sequenced in a study of shared T cell receptors in the human thymus. Profiled with immunoSEQ multiplex PCR; TCRdb holds only in-frame clones, not every one. The sample lists around 340,000 clones, around 95% seen once, with 0.015% to 0.025% in the top ten. The specimen sequenced was thymocytes. These receptors all stem from a human donor.

The rearrangement joins TRBV10-1 to TRBJ2-7; possibly TRBD1 for D (5 bases). Germline V lookup: CDR1 WNHNN, CDR2 SYGVQD (reference sequence). Trimming took off 5 bases at V and 0 bases at J, with 17 bases between the two ends. The CDR3 is 16 residues long. CDR3 protein: CASSTIRALYSYEQYF. DNA of the CDR3: TGCGCCAGCAGTACAATCAGGGCCCTCTACTCCTACGAGCAGTACTTC.

The V call is TRBV28, the J call TRBJ2-3, with no clear D. Germline CDR1 reads MDHEN; CDR2 reads SYDVKM. The V end was cut by 6 bases, the J end by 1 base, with 11 bases between. This CDR3 spans 14 amino acids. The DNA of the CDR3 is TGTGCCAGCAGCCCCCCGACGGGCACAGATACGCAGTATTTT. Its translation: CASSPPTGTDTQYF.

The rearrangement links TRBV6-1 to TRBJ2-5; 7 bases are a match to TRBD2. Looked up from germline, CDR1 is MNHNS and CDR2 is SASEGT. The CDR3 has 17 residues. After removal of 1 base from V and 3 bases from J, the junction contained 11 bases not matched to a gene. The CDR3 here is CASSEGWRRGSEETQYF. The CDR3 DNA is TGTGCCAGCAGTGAAGGTTGGCGGCGGGGGTCGGAAGAGACCCAGTACTTC.

The J gene is TRBJ2-7, the V gene TRBV5-5; D is perhaps TRBD2 (5 bases). This CDR3 is built from 15 residues. Trimming shortened V by 4 bases and J by 0 bases, and 14 bases separated the two germline ends. Germline V gene sequence: CDR1 SGHKS, CDR2 YYEKEE (reference sequence). The CDR3 loop is CASSPDGEGSYEQYF. The CDR3 DNA reads TGTGCCAGCAGCCCCGACGGGGAAGGCTCCTACGAGCAGTACTTC.

This chain links TRBV5-4 with TRBJ2-7; 13 positions agree with TRBD2. The CDR3 is 17 amino acids. J gave up 3 bases and V 1 base, and 7 bases lay outside the gene matches. The germline CDR1 and CDR2 sequences are SGHNT and YYREEE (reference sequence). CDR3 DNA sequence: TGTGCCAGCAGCTTGATAGGACTAGCGGGAGTCTTCTACGAGCAGTACTTC. This sequence encodes CASSLIGLAGVFYEQYF.

The J gene is TRBJ1-5, the V gene TRBV19; 9 bases align to TRBD1. V lost 3 bases and J lost 0; bases outside the gene matches: 9. CDR3 length equals 18 residues. CDR1 LNHDA and CDR2 SQIVND come from the germline V gene (reference sequence). The CDR3 spells CASSIGQGFPYSNQPQHF. CDR3 sequence (DNA): TGTGCCAGTAGTATCGGACAGGGGTTTCCTTATAGCAATCAGCCCCAGCATTTT.

The CDR3, as DNA: TGTGCCAGTAGTATGTGGAACAGGGGGTACGAGCAGTACTTC. The encoded protein is CASSMWNRGYEQYF. The J gene is TRBJ2-7, the V gene TRBV19; TRBD1 matches at 8 bases. CDR3 length: 14 amino acids. Germline values: CDR1 LNHDA, CDR2 SQIVND (reference sequence). Germline trimming cut 3 bases from V and 4 bases from J; bases unmatched to any gene: 5.